A selection of T cell receptor beta chains follows, all from one sample in a study of cytotoxic CD8 clonotypes in ibrutinib-treated CLL. Method: immunoSEQ multiplex PCR; TCRdb's copy keeps in-frame clones and lacks some. The sample consists of 130,000 or so clones, 70% to 80% of them appearing once. Sequences were derived from PBMCs, sampled after 12 months of ibrutinib treatment. These receptors all stem from a human donor with chronic lymphocytic leukemia. CDR3s include the opening cysteine and the closing phenylalanine or tryptophan. A D gene is named only where the DNA matches it firmly. Clone size is not always given. Where it is, it says once, few, many or a class for expanded clones.

>TRBJ1-5|once|TRBV19|TRBD1
TGTGCCAGTAGTAAGGGACAGGGAAGGTATAGCAATCAGCCCCAGCATTTT
CASSKGQGRYSNQPQHF
>TRBJ1-4|.|TRBV18|TRBD1
TGTGCCAGCTCATCAGGGAATCCGGGACAGACTGAAAAACTGTTTTTT
CASSSGNPGQTEKLFF
>TRBJ2-1|once|TRBV29-1|.
TGCAGCGCCGACCGTACTGGCAATGAGCAGTTCTTC
CSADRTGNEQFF
>TRBJ2-1|.|TRBV5-6|TRBD1
TGTGCCAGCAGCGTGGGACAGCGATTGAATGAGCAGTTCTTC
CASSVGQRLNEQFF
>TRBJ2-7|.|TRBV11-2|TRBD2
TGTGCCAGCAGCCCTAGACTAGCGGGAGCCGCCTACGAGCAGTACTTC
CASSPRLAGAAYEQYF
>TRBJ2-7|.|TRBV5-5|.
.
CASSLVGSGAPHAYF
>TRBJ2-5|.|TRBV7-2|TRBD2
TGTGCCAGCAGCCCATCGCGGGGGCAAGAGACCCAGTACTTC
CASSPSRGQETQYF
>TRBJ1-1|.|TRBV7-9|.
TGTGCCAGCAGCCCGAAGACAGGCTGGATTGAAGCTTTCTTT
CASSPKTGWIEAFF
>TRBJ1-5|once|TRBV18|TRBD1
TGTGCCAGCTCACAAGGGACAGGGTGGCCCCAGCATTTT
CASSQGTGWPQHF
>TRBJ2-6|.|TRBV9|.
TGTGCCAGCAGCGATAACGACGGTTACTCTGGGGCCAACGTCCTGACTTTC
CASSDNDGYSGANVLTF
>TRBJ2-5|.|TRBV5-1|TRBD2
TGCGCCAGCAGCTTGGCCTTGGCTAGCGGGAGGGCCAGGGAGACCCAGTACTTC
CASSLALASGRARETQYF
>TRBJ1-1|once|TRBV5-1|.
TGCGCCAGCAGCTTTTATGGGAGGACTGAAGCTTTCTTT
CASSFYGRTEAFF
>TRBJ1-2|.|TRBV27|TRBD1
TGTGCCAGCAGTATCACCGGGACAGGGGGCGGTATTTCTGGCTACACCTTC
CASSITGTGGGISGYTF
>TRBJ1-1|.|TRBV27|TRBD1
TGTGCCAGCAGCCGAACCCCTTGGACAGGCCTGAACACTGAAGCTTTCTTT
CASSRTPWTGLNTEAFF
>TRBJ2-2|.|TRBV29-1|.
TGCAGCGTAATCCGATCCGGGGAGCTGTTTTTT
CSVIRSGELFF
>TRBJ2-3|.|TRBV30|TRBD2
TGTGCCTGGAGCGTCTCTAGCGGGAGTCCAGATACGCAGTATTTT
CAWSVSSGSPDTQYF
>TRBJ2-7|.|TRBV27|.
TGTGCCAGCAGCAGGTCCCGGGACCACTACGAGCAGTACTTC
CASSRSRDHYEQYF
>TRBJ1-2|.|TRBV27|.
TGTGCCAGCAGTTCGTTTTTGAGGGGAGGAAGCTATGGCTACACCTTC
CASSSFLRGGSYGYTF
>TRBJ1-2|.|TRBV7-2|.
TGTGCCAGCAGCTTAGCCTATCGTAGATATGGCTACACCTTC
CASSLAYRRYGYTF
>TRBJ2-3|.|TRBV7-2|TRBD2
TGTGCCAGCAGGGGGGGACTAGGGAGAGCATATACGCAGTATTTT
CASRGGLGRAYTQYF
>TRBJ2-1|.|TRBV28|TRBD2
TGTGCCAGCAGTTCCCCTTGGACTAGCGGGAAAGGAGCCTCCTACAATGAGCAGTTCTTC
CASSSPWTSGKGASYNEQFF
>TRBJ1-2|.|TRBV7-9|.
TGTGCCAGCAGCTTAGAAGGGGCAGACTATGGCTACACCTTC
CASSLEGADYGYTF
>TRBJ2-7|.|TRBV4-3|TRBD2
TGCGCCAGCAGCCAAGCGTGGGGGGGAGCCTACGAGCAGTACTTC
CASSQAWGGAYEQYF
>TRBJ2-2|.|TRBV7-9|.
TGTGCCAGCAGCTTATTCCGCGGGATATACACCGGGGAGCTGTTTTTT
CASSLFRGIYTGELFF
>TRBJ2-3|once|TRBV15|.
TGTGCCACCAGCAGAGATAGGGGAGGAGGCGGCACGCAGTATTTT
CATSRDRGGGGTQYF
>TRBJ1-1|.|TRBV30|.
TGTGCCTGGAGCCAAACTCTTCCAGGGGTGACTGAAGCTTTCTTT
CAWSQTLPGVTEAFF
>TRBJ2-1|.|TRBV7-2|TRBD2
TGTGCCAGCAGCTACGGCGGGGGAGGAAGGGATGAGCAGTTCTTC
CASSYGGGGRDEQFF
>TRBJ2-7|.|TRBV11-2|TRBD1
TGTGCCAGCAGCTTAGGCCGGCTCAGGGGGGAGCAGTACTTC
CASSLGRLRGEQYF
>TRBJ2-1|once|TRBV6-1|TRBD1
TGTGCCAGCAGTGAGAGACAGGGGGCCGGGAATGAGCAGTTCTTC
CASSERQGAGNEQFF
>TRBJ1-1|.|TRBV18|.
TGTGCCAGCTCACCAAAGGTGGGAGGAAAGAACACTGAAGCTTTCTTT
CASSPKVGGKNTEAFF
>TRBJ2-2|.|TRBV7-2|.
TGTGCCAGCAGCTTAGCGGGTGGCCTCCCCCCCGGGGAGCTGTTTTTT
CASSLAGGLPPGELFF
>TRBJ2-7|.|TRBV5-1|.
TGCGCCAGCAGCTTGAGAGCTACGGTCCACGAGCAGTACTTC
CASSLRATVHEQYF
>TRBJ1-1|.|TRBV9|TRBD1
TGTGCCAGCAGCGTCGGACAGGGGATGAACACTGAAGCTTTCTTT
CASSVGQGMNTEAFF
>TRBJ2-7|few|TRBV7-9|TRBD2
TGTGCCAGCAGCTTTAGTAGCGGGAGGGCCTCCTACGAGCAGTACTTC
CASSFSSGRASYEQYF
>TRBJ2-2|.|TRBV11-2|.
TGTGCCAGCAGCTTCTCAAGGTCCGGGGAGCTGTTTTTT
CASSFSRSGELFF
>TRBJ1-1|.|TRBV7-2|TRBD1
TGTGCCAGCAGCTTAAGGCCAGGGGGCGGCGACACTGAAGCTTTCTTT
CASSLRPGGGDTEAFF
>TRBJ1-5|.|TRBV18|.
TGTGCCAGCTCACGAAGCTGGCGGGGTAATCAGCCCCAGCATTTT
CASSRSWRGNQPQHF